The entry below describes one TCR beta chain. What it recognizes is unknown. These data are taken from a study of PD-1 blockade in classical Hodgkin lymphoma. The table came from immunoSEQ multiplex PCR; TCRdb's copy has only in-frame clones and leaves some out. Among 34,000 or so clones, 92% were seen once, and the ten largest hold approximately 0.27%. Documented time point: cycle 4 day 1 (C4D1), after less than seven weeks of nivolumab. Every patient relapsed after autologous stem cell transplantation, and brentuximab vedotin exposure varied. Isolation of CD4+ T cells from thawed PBMCs was performed by magnetic negative selection. Best response was recorded as complete response, partial response or progressive disease. General study points: Reported baseline diversity: healthy donors highest, relapsed/refractory patients lowest. Later analyses included only patients treated at least 1 year post-ASCT. It was CD4+ TCR diversity, not CD8+, that rose significantly by C4D1.

The receptor comes from a human donor with classical Hodgkin lymphoma. Sample: CD4+ T cells from blood, taken before the fourth cycle of nivolumab.

The CDR3 reads CASSQDPGQGAQYSNQPQHF. In DNA form, the CDR3 reads TGCGCCAGCAGCCAAGACCCGGGACAGGGGGCCCAATATAGCAATCAGCCCCAGCATTTT. The chain couples TRBV4-1 to TRBJ1-5; 12 bases map to TRBD1. From germline, CDR1 is MGHRA and CDR2 YSYEKL. This CDR3 region has 20 residues. With V trimmed by 0 bases and J by 0 bases, 9 bases remained unmatched.